The clone carrying this TCR beta chain was seen only a few times. As yet, its antigen is unknown. With iRepertoire HTBI primers and Arm-PCR of CDR3 regions, TCR beta libraries were built. From the multiplex PCR reads, TCRdb called clonotypes with MiXCR, one entry per CDR3 protein. The repertoire holds roughly 700,000 distinct CDR3 sequences, with roughly 30% as singletons. This sample stems from a study of regulatory T cells in long-lasting Graves disease. Study-level background: The term persistent Graves' disease signified upward of 5 years on antithyroid drugs with positive TSH receptor antibodies.

Time point meaning: persistent/refractory GD, antithyroid drugs over 5 years with positive TRAb. Preparation of the TCR library used RNA extracted from PBMCs. An endocrinology department located in Xi'an, China, was where the patients came from. Germline CDR1 and CDR2: LNHNV and YYDKDF (reference sequence). The germline V and J ends were trimmed by 5 bases and 3 bases, with 10 bases remaining between them. This CDR3 is 13 amino acids long. Study results and limitations: Persistent patients had more shared public clonotypes (2,741) than new patients (about 880). Peripheral blood alone, not thyroid tissue, underwent study.

This TCR was recovered from a female donor with Graves disease. The sample was peripheral blood mononuclear cells (PBMCs), taken when the disease was refractory, from a patient treated with antithyroid drugs. This chain links TRBV15 with TRBJ1-2; maybe TRBD1 (5 bases). CDR3 loop: CATSVQGDYGYTF. The CDR3 coding sequence is TGTGCCACCAGCGTGCAAGGGGACTATGGCTACACCTTC.